A single sample gave rise to the 32 T cell receptor beta chains below, sequenced in a study of CD4+ T cells in melanoma. Repertoires were generated with immunoSEQ multiplex PCR, while TCRdb's copy carries only in-frame clones and drops some. The top ten hold roughly an eighth of the sample, which has about 11,000 clones, around 71% seen once. The source material was cells from a culture (not recorded whether cultured in vitro). The receptors here all came from a human donor with melanoma.

This sequence joins TRBV11-2 and TRBJ2-7, with 8 bases that match TRBD1. Unmatched junction bases numbered 2, after V lost 5 bases and J lost 2 bases. The CDR3 has 13 amino acids. Germline CDR1 and CDR2: SGHAT and FQNNGV. CDR3 in amino acids: CASSVGQAYEQYF. The CDR3 nucleotides read TGTGCCAGCAGCGTGGGACAGGCCTACGAGCAGTACTTC.

The chain couples TRBV5-1 to TRBJ1-1, with TRBD1 identical over 9 bases. V dropped 4 bases and J dropped 0; count of bases not matched to a gene: 4. The CDR3 has 15 residues. Germline V gene lookup returns CDR1 SGHRS and CDR2 YFSETQ. This CDR3 is CASSPTGGMNTEAFF. CDR3 sequence (DNA): TGCGCCAGCAGCCCGACAGGGGGGATGAACACTGAAGCTTTCTTT. Variable domain in full (rest from reference TRBV5-1 and TRBJ1-1): KAGVTQTPRYLIKTRGQQVTLSCSPISGHRSVSWYQQTPGQGLQFLFEYFSETQRNKGNFPGRFSGRQFSNSRSEMNVSTLELGDSALYLCASSPTGGMNTEAFFGQGTRLTVV.

The chain employs TRBV6-6 and TRBJ1-1, with unresolved D. This CDR3 is 14 amino acids long. V gave up 6 bases and J gave up 2 bases, with 13 bases separating them. Germline values: CDR1 MNHNY, CDR2 SVGAGI (reference sequence). The CDR3 region has the DNA TGTGCCAGCAGCTCCTGGACGGTAAACACTGAAGCTTTCTTT. This encodes CASSSWTVNTEAFF.

The V gene is TRBV11-3, the J gene TRBJ2-1; 10 bases agree with TRBD1. The junction had 9 bases not matched to a gene; V was cut back by 5 bases and J by 5 bases. The CDR3 covers 16 residues. Per the germline V gene, CDR1 is SGHNT and CDR2 is YENEEA. This CDR3 reads CASSGPLGTGDNEQFF. In DNA, the CDR3 is TGTGCCAGCAGCGGACCCTTGGGGACAGGGGACAATGAGCAGTTCTTC. Full variable domain (remainder filled in from reference TRBV11-3 and TRBJ2-1): EAGVVQSPRYKIIEKKQPVAFWCNPISGHNTLYWYLQNLGQGPELLIRYENEEAVDDSQLPKDRFSAERLKGVDSTLKIQPAELGDSAVYLCASSGPLGTGDNEQFFGPGTRLTVL.

The chain recombines TRBV5-1 with TRBJ1-2, with D possibly matching TRBD1 (5 bases). The CDR3 runs 16 residues. CDR1 and CDR2 from the germline V gene are SGHRS and YFSETQ. V dropped 0 bases and J dropped 0 bases, with 12 bases sitting between them. The CDR3 here is CASSLADLQANYGYTF. CDR3 nucleotides: TGCGCCAGCAGCTTGGCCGATTTACAGGCTAACTATGGCTACACCTTC.

This clone was observed a few times. This sequence joins TRBV14 and TRBJ2-5; TRBD2 matches at 8 bases. CDR1 is SGHDN, CDR2 FVKESK, per germline. J was trimmed by 5 bases and V by 1 base; bases with no gene match: 3. This CDR3 comprises 14 residues. CDR3 DNA sequence: TGTGCCAGCAGCCAAGTTCGCGGGGGGGAGACCCAGTACTTC. As protein: CASSQVRGGETQYF.

J is TRBJ2-2 and V is TRBV5-5; the D is unclear. The germline V gene has CDR1 SGHKS and CDR2 YYEKEE (reference sequence). CDR3 length: 15 residues. The V gene lost 4 bases and the J gene lost 2 bases, with 12 bases spanning the gap. The CDR3 is CASSKTVVNTGELFF. CDR3 DNA sequence: TGTGCCAGCAGCAAGACGGTCGTCAACACCGGGGAGCTGTTTTTT.

This clone is a singleton in its sample. V gene TRBV4-1 combines with J gene TRBJ1-5, with TRBD1 matching 9 bases. Germline trimming cut 4 bases from V and 6 bases from J; bases unmatched to any gene: 16. The CDR3 has 18 amino acids. Germline V gene lookup returns CDR1 MGHRA and CDR2 YSYEKL. The CDR3 region is CASSRGTGSIFSGQPQHF. The CDR3 region has the DNA TGCGCCAGCAGCCGAGGGACAGGGTCTATTTTCTCGGGTCAGCCCCAGCATTTT.

The chain has TRBV5-6 and TRBJ2-1, with a tentative D call TRBD1 (5 bases). With 4 bases removed from V and 4 bases from J, the gap between germline ends came to 15 bases. CDR1 SGHDT and CDR2 YYEEEE come from the germline V gene. The CDR3 consists of 15 residues. The CDR3: CASSLRQRQYNEQFF. The CDR3 DNA follows: TGTGCCAGCAGCCTCAGACAGAGACAGTACAATGAGCAGTTCTTC.

The V gene is TRBV11-2, the J gene TRBJ2-7, with 8 bases lining up with TRBD2. Germline V gene sequence: CDR1 SGHAT, CDR2 FQNNGV. This CDR3 has 13 residues. Trimming at V came to 6 bases and at J to 7 bases, leaving 8 bases not matched to a gene. In nucleotides, the CDR3 is TGTGCCAGCAGACACGTCGGGGGGGAAGAGCAGTACTTC. Its protein is CASRHVGGEEQYF. Variable domain in full (rest from reference TRBV11-2 and TRBJ2-7): EAGVAQSPRYKIIEKRQSVAFWCNPISGHATLYWYQQILGQGPKLLIQFQNNGVVDDSQLPKDRFSAERLKGVDSTLKIQPAKLEDSAVYLCASRHVGGEEQYFGPGTRLTVT.

The gene calls are TRBV5-1 and TRBJ2-3, with 7 bases matching TRBD2. The CDR3 runs to 14 residues. Germline CDR1 SGHRS, CDR2 YFSETQ. J was trimmed by 5 bases and V by 1 base; bases with no gene match: 4. The CDR3 nucleotides read TGCGCCAGCAGCTTGCAGGCGGGGGAAGATACGCAGTATTTT. Translation: CASSLQAGEDTQYF.

The CDR3: CASPDSSYEQYF. The CDR3 DNA sequence: TGTGCCAGCCCTGACAGTTCCTACGAGCAGTACTTC. This sequence joins TRBV6-5 and TRBJ2-7; D might be TRBD1 (5 bases). This CDR3 region has 12 residues. V was trimmed by 8 bases and J by 1 base, leaving 9 bases between them. Germline-derived CDR1 and CDR2 are MNHEY and SVGAGI.

Only one count was recorded for this clone. The chain has TRBV10-2 and TRBJ2-7; 9 bases fit TRBD1. Germline loops: CDR1 WSHSY, CDR2 SAAADI. The CDR3 has 14 residues. V was clipped by 3 bases and J by 4 bases; unmatched bases: 4. The DNA for the CDR3 is TGCGCCAGCAGTGATAACAGGGGGCGATACGAGCAGTACTTC. Protein sequence: CASSDNRGRYEQYF.

The genes are TRBV7-8 and TRBJ2-7, with TRBD1 matching over 9 bases. Germline V lookup: CDR1 SGHVS, CDR2 FQNEAQ. The V segment lost 3 bases and the J segment 5 bases; nucleotides outside the gene matches: 5. CDR3 length: 14 residues. The CDR3: CASSFGTGLHEQYF. CDR3 DNA: TGTGCCAGCAGCTTCGGGACAGGGCTTCACGAGCAGTACTTC.

The rearrangement uses TRBV5-1 and TRBJ1-6; a possible D gene is TRBD1 (6 bases). Germline assignment: CDR1 SGHRS and CDR2 YFSETQ. The CDR3 loop spans 13 amino acids. Between the trimmed V and J ends, which lost 8 bases and 8 bases, there was a span of 14 bases. The CDR3 region has the DNA TGCGCCAGTCGGGACAACGACGATTCACCCCTCCACTTT. It translates to CASRDNDDSPLHF.

The chain uses TRBV6-6 and TRBJ1-6; D is unclear. V lost 0 bases to trimming and J lost 11 bases, with 8 bases between them. The germline CDR1 and CDR2 sequences are MNHNY and SVGAGI (reference sequence). There are 13 residues in the CDR3. The CDR3 spells CASSYSFGAPLHF. The CDR3 coding sequence is TGTGCCAGCAGTTACTCGTTTGGGGCACCCCTCCACTTT.

This clone was seen only a few times. This chain joins TRBV7-2 and TRBJ1-4, with a tentative D call TRBD1 (5 bases). V dropped 10 bases and J dropped 7 bases, with 16 bases sitting between them. Germline CDR1 is SGHTA and CDR2 is FQGNSA. CDR3 length: 13 amino acids. The CDR3 reads CATRRQFGEKLFF. In nucleotides, the CDR3 is TGTGCCACACGAAGACAGTTTGGTGAAAAACTGTTTTTT.

This clone was found a few times. CDR3 sequence: CASSTGSGFYNSPLHF. The CDR3 DNA is TGTGCCAGCAGCACGGGGTCGGGGTTTTATAATTCACCCCTCCACTTT. The chain joins TRBV7-9 to TRBJ1-6; the D is unclear. V lost 5 bases and J lost 4, with 15 bases in between. This CDR3 has 16 amino acids. In germline, CDR1 is SEHNR, CDR2 FQNEAQ (reference sequence).

This clone has just a few counts. The gene calls are TRBV30 and TRBJ2-5, with D tentatively TRBD1 (6 bases). This CDR3 has 16 residues. V lost 0 bases, J lost 1 base, and 15 bases lay in between. The V gene's germline CDR1 is GTSNPN and CDR2 SVGIG (reference sequence). CDR3 coding DNA: TGTGCCTGGAGTGTCAGGGACATATGGGTCCAAGAGACCCAGTACTTC. It encodes CAWSVRDIWVQETQYF.

This chain joins TRBV5-8 and TRBJ1-5; D call uncertain. V was shortened by 3 bases and J by 0 bases, with 7 bases between the two germline ends. Looked up from germline, CDR1 is SGHTS and CDR2 is YDEGEE. This CDR3 is built from 14 residues. The CDR3 region has the DNA TGTGCCAGCAGCTGGGGAACTAGCAATCAGCCCCAGCATTTT. It translates to CASSWGTSNQPQHF. Full variable domain (remainder filled in from reference TRBV5-8 and TRBJ1-5): EAGVTQSPTHLIKTRGQQATLRCSPISGHTSVYWYQQALGLGLQFLLWYDEGEERNRGNFPPRFSGRQFPNYSSELNVNALELEDSALYLCASSWGTSNQPQHFGDGTRLSIL.

This clone showed up just a few times. CDR3 sequence: CASSPPQGQTMNTEAFF. The DNA for the CDR3 is TGTGCCAGCAGCCCACCCCAGGGACAGACTATGAACACTGAAGCTTTCTTT. The rearrangement joins TRBV4-2 to TRBJ1-1, with 7 nucleotides matching TRBD1. J lost 0 bases, V lost 4 bases, and 11 bases had no gene match. Per the germline V gene, CDR1 is LGHNA and CDR2 is YNFKEQ. This CDR3 spans 17 amino acids.

The V gene is TRBV18, the J gene TRBJ1-3; maybe TRBD1 (6 bases). The CDR3 runs to 14 residues. Germline CDR1 reads KGHSH; CDR2 reads LQKENI. The V and J ends lost 6 bases and 4 bases respectively, with 13 bases between them. For the CDR3, the DNA is TGTGCCAGCTCGCTTACAGGGCACGGAAACACCATATATTTT. It specifies CASSLTGHGNTIYF.

This clone was counted between two and nine times. The chain recombines TRBV14 with TRBJ1-1; the match to TRBD1 covers 7 bases. In germline, CDR1 is SGHDN, CDR2 FVKESK. The CDR3 consists of 15 residues. V lost 1 base to trimming and J lost 12 bases; unmatched junction nucleotides: 14. The CDR3 loop is CASSQALLRQGETFF. CDR3 sequence (DNA): TGTGCCAGCAGCCAAGCCCTACTTAGACAGGGCGAGACTTTCTTT.

The chain employs TRBV5-5 and TRBJ2-1; D gene unclear. There are 11 residues in the CDR3. CDR1 SGHKS and CDR2 YYEKEE come from the germline V gene (reference sequence). V dropped 2 bases and J dropped 6 bases, with 3 bases sitting between them. The CDR3 sequence: CASSFRNEQFF. For the CDR3, the DNA is TGTGCCAGCAGCTTTCGCAATGAGCAGTTCTTC.

The chain employs TRBV19 and TRBJ1-2; perhaps TRBD1 as D (6 bases). Trimming removed 5 bases at V and 5 bases at J, with 15 bases between. The CDR3 runs to 14 residues. Germline V gene data show CDR1 as LNHDA and CDR2 as SQIVND (reference sequence). The CDR3 DNA sequence: TGTGCCAGTAGTTTCATTCGGACAGATTATGGCTACACCTTC. Its protein is CASSFIRTDYGYTF.

The chain joins TRBV6-1 to TRBJ1-1; possibly TRBD1 for D (6 bases). This CDR3 contains 14 residues. Trimming removed 4 bases from V and 1 base from J, with 10 bases in between. CDR1 and CDR2 (germline): MNHNS, SASEGT. The CDR3 DNA follows: TGTGCCAGCAGTGGAATACAGGGGAACACTGAAGCTTTCTTT. Protein product: CASSGIQGNTEAFF.

This CDR3 is CASSGWTGGNGYTF. The CDR3 nucleotides are TGTGCCAGCAGTGGTTGGACCGGGGGGAATGGCTACACCTTC. V is TRBV6-1 and J is TRBJ1-2; possible D gene TRBD1, 5 bases. The germline V and J ends were trimmed by 4 bases and 6 bases, with 15 bases remaining between them. The length of the CDR3 is 14 residues. The V gene's germline CDR1 is MNHNS and CDR2 SASEGT.

The CDR3 DNA follows: TGTGCCAGCAGCTTAAGGACGGGATCTTCGCCCCAGCATTTT. Its protein product is CASSLRTGSSPQHF. The chain uses TRBV5-5 and TRBJ1-5; no definite D call. Between the trimmed V and J ends, which lost 2 bases and 9 bases, there was a span of 15 bases. This CDR3 spans 14 amino acids. Germline-derived CDR1 and CDR2 are SGHKS and YYEKEE (reference sequence).

This clone was detected only a few times. The genes are TRBV18 and TRBJ1-4, with TRBD1 identical over 10 bases. Germline V CDR1 and CDR2: KGHSH, LQKENI. This CDR3 is 15 amino acids long. Trimming removed 6 bases from V and 13 bases from J; junction bases left unmatched: 14. The CDR3 region has the DNA TGTGCCAGCTCTCCTGGACAGGGGGGCATCAAGGGACTGTTTTTT. Amino acids: CASSPGQGGIKGLFF.

The rearrangement joins TRBV5-5 to TRBJ2-7; 7 nucleotides match TRBD2. The CDR3 loop spans 14 amino acids. The germline gives CDR1 SGHKS, CDR2 YYEKEE (reference sequence). Germline trimming cut 4 bases from V and 9 bases from J; bases unmatched to any gene: 13. The CDR3 DNA sequence: TGTGCCAGCAGCCTCTCCTGGCGGGGGACGGGGCAGTACTTC. Amino acids: CASSLSWRGTGQYF.

This clone occurred a few times. Other DNA sequences in the same sample also yield this CDR3. The chain is built from TRBV5-4 and TRBJ1-3; D is perhaps TRBD1 (6 bases). Germline loops: CDR1 SGHNT, CDR2 YYREEE (reference sequence). V was shortened by 0 bases and J by 4 bases, with 14 bases between the two germline ends. This CDR3 has 16 residues. Here the CDR3 DNA reads TGTGCCAGCAGCTTGGCCGGGGGCTGGTCCGGAAACACCATATATTTT. This codes for CASSLAGGWSGNTIYF.

The DNA of the CDR3 is TGTGCCAGCAGCCCTCTGGGAGGCGGGGGGGCCCTGGATACGCAGTATTTT. Translation: CASSPLGGGGALDTQYF. The chain couples TRBV7-3 to TRBJ2-3; TRBD2 matches 9 bases. Germline loops: CDR1 SGHTA, CDR2 FQGTGA. Losses at the gene ends were 5 bases for V and 6 bases for J; bases not matched to a gene: 15. This CDR3 contains 17 residues.